This entry describes one T cell receptor (beta chain). The data are from a study of technical replicates of blood from a few donors. V was pared by 6 bases and J by 0 bases, with 11 bases between. Germline V gene data show CDR1 as WSHSY and CDR2 as SAAADI. This CDR3 is built from 14 residues. Only in-frame clones appear in the TCRdb table, and some are missing; sequencing was by immunoSEQ multiplex PCR. The data contain around 72,000 clones, less than 99% of them singletons. The TCR comes from a human donor in good health. The J gene is TRBJ1-2, the V gene TRBV10-2; a weak D match, TRBD1 (5 bases). Sequenced: T cells isolated from PBMCs. CDR3 DNA sequence: TGCGCCAGCAGCCGGGAGGGGCCTAACTATGGCTACACCTTC. Translated: CASSREGPNYGYTF.